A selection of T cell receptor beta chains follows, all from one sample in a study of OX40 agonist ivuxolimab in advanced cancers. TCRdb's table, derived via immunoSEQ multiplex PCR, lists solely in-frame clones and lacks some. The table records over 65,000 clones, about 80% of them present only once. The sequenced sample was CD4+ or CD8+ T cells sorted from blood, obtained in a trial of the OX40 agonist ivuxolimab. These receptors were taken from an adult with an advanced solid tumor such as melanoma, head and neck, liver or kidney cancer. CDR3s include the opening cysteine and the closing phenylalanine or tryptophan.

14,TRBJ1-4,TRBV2,CASSRQGAREKLFF
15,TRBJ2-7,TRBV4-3,CASSQEASAVYEQYF
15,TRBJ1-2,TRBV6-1,CASSEAQGTVNGYTF
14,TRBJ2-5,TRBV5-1,CASSHTATQETQYF
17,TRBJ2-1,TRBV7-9,CASSPRQGQVSYNEQFF
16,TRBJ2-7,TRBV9,CASSLSGAGSRYEQYF
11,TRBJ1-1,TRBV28,CASRTVFEAFF
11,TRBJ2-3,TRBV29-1,CSVGGTDTQYF
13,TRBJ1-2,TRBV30,CASSVEANYGYTF
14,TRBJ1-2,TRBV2,CASRATGTNYGYTF
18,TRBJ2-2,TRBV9,CASSIQTPTSANTGELFF
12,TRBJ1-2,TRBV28,CASSFSQYGYTF
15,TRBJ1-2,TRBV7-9,CASSLVEVRHYGYTF
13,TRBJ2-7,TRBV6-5,CASSSGQGYEQYF
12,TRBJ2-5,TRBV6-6,CASSNPTETQYF
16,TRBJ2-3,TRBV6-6,CASSFDLAGGQDTQYF
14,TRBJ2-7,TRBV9,CASSVEPSSYEQYF
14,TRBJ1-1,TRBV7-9,CASSLAGTGTPAFF
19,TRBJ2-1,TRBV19,CASSIVGQGLRSPLLGQFF
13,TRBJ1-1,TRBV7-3,CASAPGGSSEAFF
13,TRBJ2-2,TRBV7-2,CASSPRVGGELFF
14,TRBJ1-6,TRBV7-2,CASSFGVNNSPLHF
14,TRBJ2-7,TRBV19,CASSIGQGAAEQYF
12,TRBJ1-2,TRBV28,CASSFGGEVYTF
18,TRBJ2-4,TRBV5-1,CASSPGTSGNRAKNIQYF